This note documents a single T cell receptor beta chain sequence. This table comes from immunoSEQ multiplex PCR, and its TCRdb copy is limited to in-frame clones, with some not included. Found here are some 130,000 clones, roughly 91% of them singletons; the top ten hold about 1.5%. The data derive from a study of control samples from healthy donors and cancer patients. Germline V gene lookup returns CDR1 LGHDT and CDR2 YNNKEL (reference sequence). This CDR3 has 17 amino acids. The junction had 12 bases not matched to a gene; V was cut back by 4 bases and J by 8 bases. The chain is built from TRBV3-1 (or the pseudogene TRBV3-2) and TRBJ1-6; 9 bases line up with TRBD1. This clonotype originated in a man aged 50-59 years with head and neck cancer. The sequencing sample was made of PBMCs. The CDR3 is CASSRAKYRGLHSPLHF. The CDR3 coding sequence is TGTGCCAGCAGCCGGGCCAAATACAGGGGGCTACATTCACCCCTCCACTTT.